This T cell receptor (beta chain) was sequenced during a study of cytomegalovirus exposure and HLA in healthy donors. Overall study: Findings of an earlier analysis included 110 million or so unique TCR beta sequences from roughly 200 million T cells.

Primers included in the PCR were 60 Vbeta and 13 Jbeta primers. Method: immunoSEQ multiplex PCR; TCRdb's copy keeps in-frame clones and lacks some. The data show under 130,000 clones, 60% to 80% seen once. This clone has more than one count but fewer than ten. Its antigen is unidentified. Study-wide points: There were reportedly fewer N-insertions in an Asian-associated ancestry cluster than the roughly 610-donor mean, in a later analysis.

The sequence derives from a woman in her 40s in good health and CMV-seropositive. Sequencing used PBMCs.

This CDR3 is CARRIQEDTIYF. DNA of the CDR3: TGTGCCAGAAGGATCCAAGAGGACACCATATATTTT. The chain combines TRBV5-3 with TRBJ1-3; D gene unclear. TRBV5-3 is an ORF for which the function is uncertain. Trimming cost V 5 bases and J 8 bases, with 11 bases left between them. The length of the CDR3 is 12 residues.